The clone carrying this TCR beta chain was seen only once. The record originates from a study of blood T cell repertoires in COVID-19. As for the study in general: Nucleic acid was either cDNA or gDNA, and it came from T cells, B-cell-depleted T cells, or PBMCs.

Measured with immunoSEQ multiplex PCR; TCRdb has only the in-frame clones, and not every one. Found here are about 66,000 clones, around 84% of them singletons; the top ten hold under 8%. With 1 base removed from V and 5 bases from J, the gap between germline ends came to 11 bases. The CDR3 consists of 14 residues. Germline V CDR1 and CDR2: SGDLS, YYNGEE. This TCR was recovered from a man aged 50-59 years with active COVID-19. The V gene is TRBV9, the J gene TRBJ2-3, with a possible D match to TRBD1 (6 bases). Sequenced material: peripheral blood. CDR3 region: CASSVFAGEDTQYF. The CDR3 DNA follows: TGTGCCAGCAGCGTATTCGCAGGGGAAGATACGCAGTATTTT.